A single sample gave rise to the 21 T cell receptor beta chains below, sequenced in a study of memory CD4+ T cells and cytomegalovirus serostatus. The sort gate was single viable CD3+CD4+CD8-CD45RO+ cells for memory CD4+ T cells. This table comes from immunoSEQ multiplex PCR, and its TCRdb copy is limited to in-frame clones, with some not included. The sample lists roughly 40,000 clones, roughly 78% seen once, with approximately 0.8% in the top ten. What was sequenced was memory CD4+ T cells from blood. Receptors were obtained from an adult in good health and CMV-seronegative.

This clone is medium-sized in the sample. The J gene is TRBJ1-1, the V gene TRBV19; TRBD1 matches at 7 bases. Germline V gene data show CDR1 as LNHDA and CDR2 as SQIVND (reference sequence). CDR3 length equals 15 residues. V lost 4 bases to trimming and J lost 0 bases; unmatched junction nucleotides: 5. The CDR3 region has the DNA TGTGCCAGTAGTAGGCCGACAGGGTTGAACACTGAAGCTTTCTTT. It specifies CASSRPTGLNTEAFF. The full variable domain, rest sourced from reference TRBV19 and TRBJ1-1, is DGGITQSPKYLFRKEGQNVTLSCEQNLNHDAMYWYRQDPGQGLRLIYYSQIVNDFQKGDIAEGYSVSREKKESFPLTVTSAQKNPTAFYLCASSRPTGLNTEAFFGQGTRLTVV.

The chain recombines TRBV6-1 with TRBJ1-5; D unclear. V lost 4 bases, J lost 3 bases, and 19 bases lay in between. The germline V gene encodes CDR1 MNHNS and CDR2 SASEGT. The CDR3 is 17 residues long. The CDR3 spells CASSGTTGRIYNQPQHF. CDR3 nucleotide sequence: TGTGCCAGCAGTGGCACGACCGGCAGGATCTACAATCAGCCCCAGCATTTT.

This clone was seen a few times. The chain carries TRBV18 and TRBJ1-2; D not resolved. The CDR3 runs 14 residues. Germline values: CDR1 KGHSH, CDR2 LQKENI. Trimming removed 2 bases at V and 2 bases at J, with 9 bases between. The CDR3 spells CASSPSPDNYGYTF. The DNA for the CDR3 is TGTGCCAGCTCACCATCCCCTGACAACTATGGCTACACCTTC.

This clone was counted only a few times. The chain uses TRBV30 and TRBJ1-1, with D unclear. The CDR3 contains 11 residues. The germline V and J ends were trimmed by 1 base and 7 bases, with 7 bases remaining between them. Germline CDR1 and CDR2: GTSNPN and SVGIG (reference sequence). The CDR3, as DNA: TGTGCCTGGAGTGCAGGCGTTGAAGCTTTCTTT. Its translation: CAWSAGVEAFF.

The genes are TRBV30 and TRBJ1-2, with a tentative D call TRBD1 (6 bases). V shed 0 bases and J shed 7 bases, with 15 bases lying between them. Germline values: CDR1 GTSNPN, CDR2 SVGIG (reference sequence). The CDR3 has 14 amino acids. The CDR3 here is CAWSVQVGAGGYTF. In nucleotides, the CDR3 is TGTGCCTGGAGTGTACAGGTGGGGGCAGGTGGCTACACCTTC.

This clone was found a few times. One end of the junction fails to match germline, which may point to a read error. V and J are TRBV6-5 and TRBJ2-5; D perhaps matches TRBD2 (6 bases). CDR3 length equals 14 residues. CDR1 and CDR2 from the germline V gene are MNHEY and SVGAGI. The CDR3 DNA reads TGTGCCAGCAGTTACTCGAGGGAGGTCCGAAGGAGAGACTTC. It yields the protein CASSYSREVRRRDF.

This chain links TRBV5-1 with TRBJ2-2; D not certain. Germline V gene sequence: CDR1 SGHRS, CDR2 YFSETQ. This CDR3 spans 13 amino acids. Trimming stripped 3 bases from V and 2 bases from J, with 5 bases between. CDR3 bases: TGCGCCAGCAGCTCTGAAAACACCGGGGAGCTGTTTTTT. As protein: CASSSENTGELFF.

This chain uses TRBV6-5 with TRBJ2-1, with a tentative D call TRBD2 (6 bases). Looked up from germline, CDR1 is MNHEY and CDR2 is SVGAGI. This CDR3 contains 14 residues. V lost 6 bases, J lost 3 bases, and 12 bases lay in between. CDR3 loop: CASRDIAVYNEQFF. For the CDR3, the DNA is TGTGCCAGCAGGGACATAGCGGTCTACAATGAGCAGTTCTTC.

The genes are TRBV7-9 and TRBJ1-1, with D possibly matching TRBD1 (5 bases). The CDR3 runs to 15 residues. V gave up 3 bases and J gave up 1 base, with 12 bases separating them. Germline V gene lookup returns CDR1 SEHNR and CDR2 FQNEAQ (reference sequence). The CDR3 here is CASSLAGSGNTEAFF. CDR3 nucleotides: TGTGCCAGCAGCTTGGCAGGGTCGGGGAACACTGAAGCTTTCTTT.

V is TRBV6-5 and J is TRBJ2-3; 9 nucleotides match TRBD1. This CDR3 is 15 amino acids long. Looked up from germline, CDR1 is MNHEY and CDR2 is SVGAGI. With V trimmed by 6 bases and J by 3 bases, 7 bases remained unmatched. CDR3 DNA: TGTGCCAGCAGGACGGACAGGGGCGGGACAGATACGCAGTATTTT. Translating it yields CASRTDRGGTDTQYF.

CDR3 DNA: TGTGCCATCAGTGTCGGTCCAACTAATTCACCCCTCCACTTT. Translated: CAISVGPTNSPLHF. This chain uses TRBV10-3 with TRBJ1-6; D is uncertain. V dropped 4 bases and J dropped 6 bases, with 10 bases sitting between them. This CDR3 spans 14 amino acids. Germline V gene data show CDR1 as ENHRY and CDR2 as SYGVKD.

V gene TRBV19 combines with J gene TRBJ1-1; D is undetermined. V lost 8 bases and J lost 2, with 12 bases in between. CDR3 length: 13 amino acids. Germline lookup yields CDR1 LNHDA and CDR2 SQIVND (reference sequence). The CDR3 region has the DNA TGTGCCAGTCATACTAGACAAAACACTGAAGCTTTCTTT. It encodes CASHTRQNTEAFF.

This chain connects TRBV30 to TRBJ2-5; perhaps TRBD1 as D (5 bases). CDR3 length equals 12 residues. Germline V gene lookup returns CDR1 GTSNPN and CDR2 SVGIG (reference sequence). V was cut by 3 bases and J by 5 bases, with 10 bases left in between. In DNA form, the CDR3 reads TGTGCCTGGAGGTTAGGGGCGGAGACCCAGTACTTC. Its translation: CAWRLGAETQYF.

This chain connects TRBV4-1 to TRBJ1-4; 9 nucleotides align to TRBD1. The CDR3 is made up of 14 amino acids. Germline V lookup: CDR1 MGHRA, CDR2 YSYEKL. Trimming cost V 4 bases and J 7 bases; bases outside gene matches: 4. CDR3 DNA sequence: TGCGCCAGCAGCCCGGGACAGGGAAGTGAAAAACTGTTTTTT. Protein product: CASSPGQGSEKLFF.

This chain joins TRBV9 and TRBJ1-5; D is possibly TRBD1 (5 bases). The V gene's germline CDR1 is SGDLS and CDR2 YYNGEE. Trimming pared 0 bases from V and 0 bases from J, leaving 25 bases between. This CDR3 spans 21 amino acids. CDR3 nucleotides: TGTGCCAGCAGCGTAGTGGGTTCCAGGGTAAGGGGTTATAATAGCAATCAGCCCCAGCATTTT. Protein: CASSVVGSRVRGYNSNQPQHF.

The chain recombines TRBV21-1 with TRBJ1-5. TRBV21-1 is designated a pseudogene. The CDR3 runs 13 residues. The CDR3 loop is CASEGRRREPQHF. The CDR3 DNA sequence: TGTGCCAGCGAAGGCCGGAGAAGGGAGCCCCAGCATTTT.

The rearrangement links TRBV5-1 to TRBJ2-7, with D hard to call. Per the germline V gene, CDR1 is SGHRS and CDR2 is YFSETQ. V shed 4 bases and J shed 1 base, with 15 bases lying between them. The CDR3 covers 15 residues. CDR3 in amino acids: CASSREGTVSYEQYF. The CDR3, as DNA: TGCGCCAGCAGCCGAGAAGGAACCGTATCCTACGAGCAGTACTTC.

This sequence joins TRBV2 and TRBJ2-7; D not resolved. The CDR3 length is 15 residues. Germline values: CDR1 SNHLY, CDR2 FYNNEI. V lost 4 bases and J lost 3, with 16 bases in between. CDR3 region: CASSGSSRADYEQYF. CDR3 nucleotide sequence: TGTGCCAGCAGTGGAAGTAGCAGAGCTGACTACGAGCAGTACTTC.

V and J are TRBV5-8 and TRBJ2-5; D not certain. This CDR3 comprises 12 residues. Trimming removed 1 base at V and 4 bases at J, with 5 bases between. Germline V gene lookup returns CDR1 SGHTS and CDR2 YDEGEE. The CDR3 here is CASSLNRETQYF. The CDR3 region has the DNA TGTGCCAGCAGCTTGAATCGAGAGACCCAGTACTTC.

Here the CDR3 DNA reads TGTGCCTGGAGTACCTTGGAAAAACTGTTTTTT. It codes for CAWSTLEKLFF. V usage is TRBV30 and J usage is TRBJ1-4; D not resolved. Germline values: CDR1 GTSNPN, CDR2 SVGIG (reference sequence). The CDR3 is 11 residues long. Trimming took off 2 bases at V and 8 bases at J, with 6 bases between the two ends.

The CDR3 spells CASSPLGASGNTIYF. As DNA, the CDR3 is TGTGCCAGCTCACCACTGGGGGCCTCTGGAAACACCATATATTTT. The chain joins TRBV18 to TRBJ1-3, with D perhaps matching TRBD1 (6 bases). The CDR3 consists of 15 residues. Germline CDR1 is KGHSH and CDR2 is LQKENI. Trimming pared 1 base from V and 0 bases from J, leaving 7 bases between.